This T cell receptor beta chain was identified during a study of T cell responses to AZD1222 COVID-19 vaccine. Findings and caveats of the study: Most donors were white British, females outnumbered males, and clonal diversity was possibly underestimated. As reported, nearly half of all spike-specific TCRs target variant regions that are unmutated.

Sequencing was performed with immunoSEQ multiplex PCR; in TCRdb, only in-frame clones are kept and a portion is missing. The table lists approximately 180,000 clones, roughly nine tenths of them singletons. V was shortened by 1 base and J by 3 bases, with 10 bases between the two germline ends. Looked up from germline, CDR1 is MNHNS and CDR2 is SASEGT. This CDR3 comprises 15 residues. Concerning this clone: Its antigen is currently unknown.

Here the sequenced sample was peripheral blood, taken on day 0 of AZD1222 vaccination. This TCR was recovered from an adult in good health. The rearrangement joins TRBV6-1 to TRBJ1-3; no clear D. The CDR3 reads CASSEDGGYGNTIYF. CDR3 nucleotides: TGTGCCAGCAGTGAAGACGGCGGGTATGGAAACACCATATATTTT.